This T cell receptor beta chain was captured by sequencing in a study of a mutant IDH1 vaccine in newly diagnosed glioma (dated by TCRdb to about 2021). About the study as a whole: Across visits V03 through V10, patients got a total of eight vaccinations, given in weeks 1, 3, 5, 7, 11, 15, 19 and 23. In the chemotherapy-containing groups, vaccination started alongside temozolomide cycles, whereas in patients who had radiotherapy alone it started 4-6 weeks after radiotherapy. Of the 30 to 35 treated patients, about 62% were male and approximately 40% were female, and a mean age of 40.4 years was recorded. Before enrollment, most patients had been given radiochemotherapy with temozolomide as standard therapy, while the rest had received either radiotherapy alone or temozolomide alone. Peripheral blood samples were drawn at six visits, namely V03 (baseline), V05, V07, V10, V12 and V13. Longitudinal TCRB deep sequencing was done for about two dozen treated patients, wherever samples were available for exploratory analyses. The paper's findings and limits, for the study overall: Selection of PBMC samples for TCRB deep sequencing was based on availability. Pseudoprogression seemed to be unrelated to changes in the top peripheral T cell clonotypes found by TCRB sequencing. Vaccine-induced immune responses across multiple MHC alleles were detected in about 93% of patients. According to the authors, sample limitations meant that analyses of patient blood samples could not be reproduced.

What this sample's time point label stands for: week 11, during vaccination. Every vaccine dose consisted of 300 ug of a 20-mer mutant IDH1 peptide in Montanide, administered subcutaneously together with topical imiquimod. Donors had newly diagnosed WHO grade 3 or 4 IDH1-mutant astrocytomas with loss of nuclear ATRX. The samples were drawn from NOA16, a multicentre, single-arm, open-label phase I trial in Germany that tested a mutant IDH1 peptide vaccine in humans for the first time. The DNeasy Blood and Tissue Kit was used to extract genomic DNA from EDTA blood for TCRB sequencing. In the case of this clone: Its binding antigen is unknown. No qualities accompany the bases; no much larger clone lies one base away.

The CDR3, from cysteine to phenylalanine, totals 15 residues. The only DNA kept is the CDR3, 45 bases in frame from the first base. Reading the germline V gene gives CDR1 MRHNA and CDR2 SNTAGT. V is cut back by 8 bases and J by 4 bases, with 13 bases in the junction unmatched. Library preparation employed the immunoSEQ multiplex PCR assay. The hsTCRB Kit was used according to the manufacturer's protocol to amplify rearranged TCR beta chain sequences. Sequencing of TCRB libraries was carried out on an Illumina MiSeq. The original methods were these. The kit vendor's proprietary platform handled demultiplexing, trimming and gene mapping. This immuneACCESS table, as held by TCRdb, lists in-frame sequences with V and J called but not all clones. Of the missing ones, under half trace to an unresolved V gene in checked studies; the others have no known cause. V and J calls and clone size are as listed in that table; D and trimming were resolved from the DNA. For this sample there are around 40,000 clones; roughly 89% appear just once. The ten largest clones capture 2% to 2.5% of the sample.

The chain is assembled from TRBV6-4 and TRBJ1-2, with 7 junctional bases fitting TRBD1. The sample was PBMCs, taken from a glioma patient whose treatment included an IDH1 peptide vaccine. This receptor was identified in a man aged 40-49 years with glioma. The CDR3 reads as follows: CASRLAPGGAYGYTF. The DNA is TGTGCCAGCCGCTTGGCCCCAGGGGGTGCCTATGGCTACACCTTC.